This T cell receptor (beta chain) emerged from a study of T cell responses to AZD1222 COVID-19 vaccine. With regard to this clone: Its antigen is unknown.

Study-level points and caveats: With dominance at 160-218 and 743-854, vaccine-associated CD4 TCRs spanned spike. Just a handful of AZD1222 recipients tested seropositive at baseline. A mostly white British donor set with more females was recruited, and clonal diversity was possibly underestimated.

The CDR3 extends over 11 amino acids. CDR1 and CDR2 from the germline V gene are MDHEN and SYDVKM. Profiling relied on immunoSEQ multiplex PCR, and the TCRdb table lists in-frame clones only, not all of them. The sample holds over 50,000 clones; approximately 89% are singletons and the top ten take roughly 14%. The source of this sequence is an adult in good health. The chain is built from TRBV28 and TRBJ1-2; the D is unclear. Sequencing used peripheral blood, obtained on day 0 of AZD1222 vaccination. The CDR3 DNA reads TGTGCGGTTGCGGGAAACTATGGCTACACCTTC. Translated: CAVAGNYGYTF.